Listed below are T cell receptor beta chains from one sample, sequenced in a study of T-cell memory formation after mild COVID-19. Each CDR3 protein is one row after TCRdb ran MiXCR on the 5' RACE reads. The sample has 470,000 or so distinct CDR3 sequences, roughly 18% seen once. Sequences were obtained from PBMCs or a T cell subset sorted from them (not recorded which). The receptors were sampled from a man aged 18 to 35 who had mild COVID-19 (a few samples of this study predate the infection). Cell type and time point are not known. Both conserved end residues are part of each CDR3. A D gene is named only where the DNA matches it firmly. Expanded clones are given a class, and other clones once, few, many or no size at all.

d_call clone_size j_call cdr3_length v_call cdr3_nt cdr3_aa
- few TRBJ2-5 13 TRBV24-1 TGTGCCACCAGTGATGGCCCTCTGGGGACCCAGTACTTC CATSDGPLGTQYF
TRBD2 - TRBJ2-2 18 TRBV7-9 TGTGCCAGCAGCTATCCTCCGGGACTAGCGGCACCACGCGGGGAGCTGTTTTTT CASSYPPGLAAPRGELFF
- - TRBJ2-5 13 TRBV20-1 TGCAGTGCTCACGACTATCGTCAAGAGACCCAGTACTTC CSAHDYRQETQYF
- once TRBJ2-3 16 TRBV6-6 TGTGCCAGAAGGCCGACGAGCGGACTAAGCACAGATACGCAGTATTTT CARRPTSGLSTDTQYF
- - TRBJ2-3 13 TRBV11-3 TGTGCCAGCAGCCAGCGTTTAACAGATACGCAGTATTTT CASSQRLTDTQYF
- many TRBJ1-5 14 TRBV6-5 TGTGCCAGCAGTTACTCAATGGGCAATCAGCCCCAGCATTTT CASSYSMGNQPQHF
- few TRBJ2-1 16 TRBV2 TGTGCCAGCAGTGAGCGGGGCTCAGGATACTGCAATGAGCAGTTCTTC CASSERGSGYCNEQFF
- - TRBJ2-3 16 TRBV11-2 TGTGCCAGCAGCCTCCAAGCCCCCACCCTCACAGATACGCAGTATTTT CASSLQAPTLTDTQYF
- - TRBJ2-2 15 TRBV7-8 TGTGCCAGCAGCTTACGGGGACTGGACACCGGGGAGCTGTTTTTT CASSLRGLDTGELFF
- few TRBJ1-2 13 TRBV12-3/TRBV12-4 TGTGCCAGCCGTTTAGGAGGGGCATATGGCTACACCTTC CASRLGGAYGYTF
- few TRBJ2-5 13 TRBV5-1 TGCGCCAGCAGCTCAACCCGCCCAGAGACCCAGTACTTC CASSSTRPETQYF
- - TRBJ1-3 19 TRBV7-9 TGTGCCAGCAGCTTAGTTTCCTTATCGGGTTTTCACTCTGGAAACACCATATATTTT CASSLVSLSGFHSGNTIYF
- - TRBJ2-7 14 TRBV6-2/TRBV6-3 TGTGCCAGCAGTTCCTTCGGGGTTTATCGCGAGCAGTACTTC CASSSFGVYREQYF
TRBD1 few TRBJ1-2 15 TRBV4-1 TGCGCCAGCAGCCCTATGGCTAGGGGGCCGGATGGCTACACCTTC CASSPMARGPDGYTF
TRBD1 - TRBJ2-1 12 TRBV7-2 TGTGCCAGCAGTCCGACAGGGGCTGAGCAGTTCTTC CASSPTGAEQFF
- - TRBJ1-1 16 TRBV7-2 TGTGCCAGCAGCTTTTCTTGGGCCGCAGGGAACACTGAAGCTTTCTTT CASSFSWAAGNTEAFF
TRBD2 - TRBJ2-1 15 TRBV19 TGTGCCAGTAGTACCCTAGCGGGGCTTTACAATGAGCAGTTCTTC CASSTLAGLYNEQFF
- - TRBJ1-2 13 TRBV7-9 TGTGCCAGCAGCTTCGTGGGGGGTGGTGGCTACACCTTC CASSFVGGGGYTF
TRBD2 few TRBJ2-1 14 TRBV27 TGTGCCAGCAGTTTAGGAGGGGCGGGGGATGAGCAGTTCTTC CASSLGGAGDEQFF
- few TRBJ1-1 11 TRBV12-3/TRBV12-4 TGTGCCAGCAGCATACAGGTCGAAGCTTTCTTT CASSIQVEAFF
TRBD1 - TRBJ1-2 15 TRBV29-1 TGCAGCGTTGAAGGTGCGACAGGGGCGGAGGATGGCTACACCTTC CSVEGATGAEDGYTF
- - TRBJ2-1 14 TRBV4-3 TGCGCCAGCAGCCCCAGTAGAGGATACAATGAGCAGTTCTTC CASSPSRGYNEQFF
TRBD1 few TRBJ1-1 17 TRBV9 TGTGCCAGCAGCGTAGGGGACAGGGATATAATGAACACTGAAGCTTTCTTT CASSVGDRDIMNTEAFF
- few TRBJ1-4 11 TRBV6-6 TGTGCCAGCAGTTACCCCCCAAAACTGTTTTTT CASSYPPKLFF
TRBD1 - TRBJ1-3 16 TRBV7-2 TGTGCCAGCAGCGGATACCCGGGACAGGGTGGAAACACCATATATTTT CASSGYPGQGGNTIYF
TRBD2 - TRBJ2-3 17 TRBV7-2 TGTGCCAGCAGCTTAGGGTTCCTAGCGGGGGTCAGAGATACGCAGTATTTT CASSLGFLAGVRDTQYF
- - TRBJ1-2 14 TRBV12-3/TRBV12-4 TGTGCCAGCAGTTTAGTGGAGAGCGGCTATGGCTACACCTTC CASSLVESGYGYTF
TRBD1 few TRBJ1-2 14 TRBV5-1 TGCGCCAGCAGCTTGGACAGGGGATTGGGCGGCTACACCTTC CASSLDRGLGGYTF
TRBD2 few TRBJ2-2 15 TRBV20-1 TGCAGTGCCGACGGACTAGCTCCGAACACCGGGGAGCTGTTTTTT CSADGLAPNTGELFF
- - TRBJ1-1 15 TRBV12-3/TRBV12-4 TGTGCCAGCAGTTTCCAGACAGGAGGGAACACTGAAGCTTTCTTT CASSFQTGGNTEAFF
- few TRBJ1-2 13 TRBV7-8 TGTGCCAGCAGCTTAGCCAGGGTCTATGGCTACACCTTC CASSLARVYGYTF